This T cell receptor (beta chain) was identified during a study of cytomegalovirus exposure and HLA in healthy donors. Study overall: Genetic ancestry analysis placed about 80% of the 398 donors that were genotyped in the Caucasian-associated cluster.

Study outcomes and limitations: Segments of the TCR beta V type were, in most cases, productive about 87% or about 30% of the time in an earlier analysis. TCR beta V- and J-gene trimming was later associated with a missense DCLRE1C variant.

This clone turned up a few times. The antigen remains unidentified. V was pared by 0 bases and J by 0 bases, with 6 bases between. The CDR3 extends over 16 amino acids. The germline gives CDR1 LNHDA, CDR2 SQIVND (reference sequence). PCR amplification relied on 60 Vbeta primers (plus 13 Jbeta primers). The table came from immunoSEQ multiplex PCR; TCRdb's copy has only in-frame clones and leaves some out. Here the sample spans under 250,000 clones, around 79% being singletons. The specimen was PBMCs. J is TRBJ2-6 and V is TRBV19, with D uncertain. This sequence was found in a woman in her twenties or thirties in good health and CMV-seropositive. The CDR3 DNA reads TGTGCCAGTAGTATAGACGGCGGCTCTGGGGCCAACGTCCTGACTTTC. Its protein is CASSIDGGSGANVLTF.